The entry below describes one T cell receptor (beta chain). This entry belongs to a study of T cell changes during pregnancy in multiple sclerosis. Here immunoSEQ multiplex PCR was the method, and the copy in TCRdb shows in-frame clones only, minus some. The data show 75,000 to 80,000 clones, around 95% seen once. Trimming took off 5 bases at V and 8 bases at J, with 21 bases between the two ends. The germline V gene encodes CDR1 SGHVS and CDR2 FQNEAQ. The CDR3 spans 16 residues. Sequencing used peripheral blood, obtained in the second trimester of pregnancy. V gene TRBV7-8 combines with J gene TRBJ1-4, with D possibly being TRBD1 (6 bases). This TCR derives from a female donor in good health, enrolled as a control in a pregnancy study. The CDR3 DNA sequence: TGTGCCAGCAGCCCCCGGGCGGGGGGCATTGGGGAAAAACTGTTTTTT. Protein: CASSPRAGGIGEKLFF.